This TCR beta chain was captured in a study of cytomegalovirus exposure and HLA in healthy donors. Study details: For the 300 to 400 genotyped donors, over 80% fell within the Caucasian-associated ancestry cluster. The study, taken as a whole, reports: According to the study, roughly 160 TCR beta chains were cytomegalovirus-associated.

Concerning this clone: Its target is unknown.

The PCR made use of 60 Vbeta and 13 Jbeta primers. Per the study methods: An analysis that came later counted 80 million or so unique TCR beta chains, some 11 million shared. Profiling relied on immunoSEQ multiplex PCR, and the TCRdb table lists in-frame clones only, not all of them. Clone size and the V and J calls come from that table; the DNA yielded D and trimming. Of 150,000 to 250,000 clones listed, about four fifths were seen once; the top ten hold less than 2%. CDR1 is SGHDN, CDR2 FVKESK, per germline. V lost 2 bases and J 3 bases, leaving 11 bases between the germline ends. The CDR3 contains 14 residues.

The sample was PBMCs. The clonotype originates from a girl aged 5-17 years in good health and CMV-seropositive. This sequence joins TRBV14 and TRBJ2-7, with D perhaps matching TRBD1 (5 bases). In nucleotides, the CDR3 is TGTGCCAGCAGCCAACAAATAGGGGTCTACGAGCAGTACTTC. Translation: CASSQQIGVYEQYF.